The entry that follows covers one T cell receptor (beta chain) sequence. Its matching antigen is unknown. On sorted subsets, replicate PCRs used approximately 200 ng DNA, or tens of thousands of T cell genomes. Sequencing used immunoSEQ multiplex PCR; TCRdb keeps in-frame clones, though not all of them. This sample has about 1.1 million clones; about 72% occur once, and the top ten carry 0.89%. The data belong to a study of shared clonotypes between healthy human individuals. Findings and caveats of the study: Estimated richness was generally greater in naive than memory subsets. Having only a few donors restricted how much genetic and exposure-history diversity was captured.

The CDR3 runs to 13 residues. Losses at the gene ends were 4 bases for V and 7 bases for J; bases not matched to a gene: 6. Germline CDR1 reads KGHSH; CDR2 reads LQKENI. Sequencing was done on a sample of memory CD4+ T cells from PBMCs. Subset described: CD45RA-negative fraction. This chain joins TRBV18 and TRBJ1-2; 7 bases align to TRBD1. This sequence originates from a man aged 18 to 29 in good health. Some clones in this sample may be carry-over from other donors' samples. CDR3 residues: CASSLGQDGGYTF. Here the CDR3 DNA reads TGTGCCAGCTCACTTGGACAGGATGGTGGCTACACCTTC.